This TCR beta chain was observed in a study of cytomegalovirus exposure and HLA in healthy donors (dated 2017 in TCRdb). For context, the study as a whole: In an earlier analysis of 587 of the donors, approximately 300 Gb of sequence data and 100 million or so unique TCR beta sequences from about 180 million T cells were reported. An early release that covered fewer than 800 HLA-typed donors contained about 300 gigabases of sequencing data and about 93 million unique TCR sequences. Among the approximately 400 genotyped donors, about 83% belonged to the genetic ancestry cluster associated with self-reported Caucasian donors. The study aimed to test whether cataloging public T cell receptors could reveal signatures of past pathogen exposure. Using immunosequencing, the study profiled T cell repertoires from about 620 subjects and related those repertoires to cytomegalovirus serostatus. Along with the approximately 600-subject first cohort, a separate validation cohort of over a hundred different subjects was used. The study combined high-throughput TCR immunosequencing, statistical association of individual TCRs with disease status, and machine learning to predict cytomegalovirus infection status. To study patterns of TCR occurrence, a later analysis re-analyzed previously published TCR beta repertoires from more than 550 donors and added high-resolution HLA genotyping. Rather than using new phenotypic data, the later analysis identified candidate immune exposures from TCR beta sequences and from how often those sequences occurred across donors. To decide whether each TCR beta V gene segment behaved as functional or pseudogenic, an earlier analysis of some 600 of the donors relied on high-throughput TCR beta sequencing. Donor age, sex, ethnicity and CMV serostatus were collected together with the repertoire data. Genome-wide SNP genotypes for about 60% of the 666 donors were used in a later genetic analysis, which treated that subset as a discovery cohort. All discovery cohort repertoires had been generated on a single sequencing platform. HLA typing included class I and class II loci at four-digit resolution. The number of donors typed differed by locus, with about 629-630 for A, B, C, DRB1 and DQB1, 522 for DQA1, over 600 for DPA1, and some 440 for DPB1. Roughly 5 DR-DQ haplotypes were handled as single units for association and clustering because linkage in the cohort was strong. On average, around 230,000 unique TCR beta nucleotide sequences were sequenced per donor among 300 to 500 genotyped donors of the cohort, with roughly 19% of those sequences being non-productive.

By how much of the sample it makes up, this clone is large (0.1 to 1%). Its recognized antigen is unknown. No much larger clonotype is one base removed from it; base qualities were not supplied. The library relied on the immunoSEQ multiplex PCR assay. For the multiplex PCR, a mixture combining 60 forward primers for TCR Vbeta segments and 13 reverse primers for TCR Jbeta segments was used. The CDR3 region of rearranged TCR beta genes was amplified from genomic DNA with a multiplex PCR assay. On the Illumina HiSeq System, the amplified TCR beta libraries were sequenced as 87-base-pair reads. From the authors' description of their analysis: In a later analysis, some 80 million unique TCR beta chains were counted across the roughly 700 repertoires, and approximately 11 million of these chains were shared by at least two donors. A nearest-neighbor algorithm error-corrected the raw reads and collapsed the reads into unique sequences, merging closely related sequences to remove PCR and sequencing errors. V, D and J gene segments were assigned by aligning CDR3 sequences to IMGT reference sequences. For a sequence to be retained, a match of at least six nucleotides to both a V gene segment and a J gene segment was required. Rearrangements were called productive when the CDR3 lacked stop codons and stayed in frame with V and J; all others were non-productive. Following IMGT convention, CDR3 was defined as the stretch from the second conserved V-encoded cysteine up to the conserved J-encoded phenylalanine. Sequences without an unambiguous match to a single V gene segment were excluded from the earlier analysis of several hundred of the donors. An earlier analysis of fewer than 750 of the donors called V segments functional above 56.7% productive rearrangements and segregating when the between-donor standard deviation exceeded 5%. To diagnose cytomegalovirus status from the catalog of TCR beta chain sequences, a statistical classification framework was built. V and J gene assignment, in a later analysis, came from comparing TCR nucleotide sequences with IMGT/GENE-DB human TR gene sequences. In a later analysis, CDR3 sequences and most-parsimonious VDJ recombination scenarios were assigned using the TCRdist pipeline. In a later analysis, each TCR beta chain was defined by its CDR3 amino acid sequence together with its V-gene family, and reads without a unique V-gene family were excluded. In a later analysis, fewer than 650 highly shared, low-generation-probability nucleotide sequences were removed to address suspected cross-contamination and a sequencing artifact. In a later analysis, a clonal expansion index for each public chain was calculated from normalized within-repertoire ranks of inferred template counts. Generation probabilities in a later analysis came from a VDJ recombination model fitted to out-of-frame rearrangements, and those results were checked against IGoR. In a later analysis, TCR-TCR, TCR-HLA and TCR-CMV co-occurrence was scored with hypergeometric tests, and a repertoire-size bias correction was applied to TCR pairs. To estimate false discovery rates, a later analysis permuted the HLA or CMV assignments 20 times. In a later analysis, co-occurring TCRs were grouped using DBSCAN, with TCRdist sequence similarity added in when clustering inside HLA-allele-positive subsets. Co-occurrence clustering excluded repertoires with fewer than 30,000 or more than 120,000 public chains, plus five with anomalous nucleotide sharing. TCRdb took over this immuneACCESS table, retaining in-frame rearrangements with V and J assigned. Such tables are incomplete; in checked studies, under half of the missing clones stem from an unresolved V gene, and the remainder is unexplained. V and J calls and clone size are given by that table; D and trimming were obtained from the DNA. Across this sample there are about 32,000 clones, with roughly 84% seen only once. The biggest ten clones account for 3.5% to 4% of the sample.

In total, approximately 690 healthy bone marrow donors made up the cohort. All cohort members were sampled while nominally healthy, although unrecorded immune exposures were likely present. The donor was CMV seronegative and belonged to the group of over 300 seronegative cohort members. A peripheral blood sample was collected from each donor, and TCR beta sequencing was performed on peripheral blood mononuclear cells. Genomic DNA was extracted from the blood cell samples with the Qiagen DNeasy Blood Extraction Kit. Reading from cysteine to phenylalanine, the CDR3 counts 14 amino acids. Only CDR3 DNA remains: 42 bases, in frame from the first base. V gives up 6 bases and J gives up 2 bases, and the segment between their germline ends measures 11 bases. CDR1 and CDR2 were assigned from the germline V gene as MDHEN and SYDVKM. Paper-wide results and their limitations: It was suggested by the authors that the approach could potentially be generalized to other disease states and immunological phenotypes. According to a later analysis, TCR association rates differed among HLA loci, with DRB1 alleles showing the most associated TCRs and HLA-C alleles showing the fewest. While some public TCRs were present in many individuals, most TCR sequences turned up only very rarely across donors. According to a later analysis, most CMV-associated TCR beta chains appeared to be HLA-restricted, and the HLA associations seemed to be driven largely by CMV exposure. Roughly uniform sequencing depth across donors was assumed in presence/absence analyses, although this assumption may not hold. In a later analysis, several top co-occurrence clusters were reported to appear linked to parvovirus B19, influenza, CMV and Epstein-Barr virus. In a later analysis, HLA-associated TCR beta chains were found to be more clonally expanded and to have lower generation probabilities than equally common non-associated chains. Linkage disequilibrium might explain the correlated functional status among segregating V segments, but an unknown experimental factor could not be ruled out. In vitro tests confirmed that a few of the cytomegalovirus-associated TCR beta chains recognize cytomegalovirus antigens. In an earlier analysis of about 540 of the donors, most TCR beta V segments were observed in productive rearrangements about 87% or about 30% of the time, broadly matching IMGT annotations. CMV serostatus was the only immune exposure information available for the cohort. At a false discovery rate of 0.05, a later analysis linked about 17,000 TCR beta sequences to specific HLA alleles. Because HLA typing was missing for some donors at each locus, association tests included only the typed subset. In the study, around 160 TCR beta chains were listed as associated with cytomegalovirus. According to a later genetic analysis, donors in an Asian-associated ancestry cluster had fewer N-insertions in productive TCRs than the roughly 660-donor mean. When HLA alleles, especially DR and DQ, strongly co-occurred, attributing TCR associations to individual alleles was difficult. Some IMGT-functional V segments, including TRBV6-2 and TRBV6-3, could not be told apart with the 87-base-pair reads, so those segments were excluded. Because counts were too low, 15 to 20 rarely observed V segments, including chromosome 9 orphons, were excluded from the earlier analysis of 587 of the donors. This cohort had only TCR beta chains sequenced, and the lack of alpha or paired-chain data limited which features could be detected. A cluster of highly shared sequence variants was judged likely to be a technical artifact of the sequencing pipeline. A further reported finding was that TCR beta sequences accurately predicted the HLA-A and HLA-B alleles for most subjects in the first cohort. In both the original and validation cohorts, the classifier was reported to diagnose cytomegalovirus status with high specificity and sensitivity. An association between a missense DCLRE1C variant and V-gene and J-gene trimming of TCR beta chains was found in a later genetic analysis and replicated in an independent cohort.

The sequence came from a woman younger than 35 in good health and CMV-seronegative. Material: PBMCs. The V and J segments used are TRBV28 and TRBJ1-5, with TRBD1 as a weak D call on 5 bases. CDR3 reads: CASRQGMGNQPQHF. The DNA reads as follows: TGTGCCAGCAGGCAGGGTATGGGCAATCAGCCCCAGCATTTT.